Listed here is a single TCR beta chain. Method: immunoSEQ multiplex PCR; TCRdb's copy keeps in-frame clones and lacks some. The repertoire holds about 200,000 clones, with about nine tenths as singletons. The data derive from a study of blood T cell repertoires in COVID-19. This study enrolled people aged roughly 18 to 90 from roughly 24 US geographic areas. Cohorts were based on clinical histories the participants reported. The CDR3 sequence is 16 residues long. Trimming left V 0 bases short and J 2 bases short, with 8 bases between. Germline assignment: CDR1 MGHRA and CDR2 YSYEKL. Material: PBMCs or T cells enriched from blood (not recorded which). The sequence derives from a woman aged 30 to 39 with acute COVID-19. The genes are TRBV4-1 and TRBJ2-6, with D hard to call. CDR3 coding DNA: TGCGCCAGCAGCCAAGATGCTATCGCTGGGGCCAACGTCCTGACTTTC. Residues: CASSQDAIAGANVLTF.